The T cell receptor (beta chain) under discussion was sequenced for a study of T-cell memory formation after mild COVID-19. The germline V gene encodes CDR1 ENHRY and CDR2 SYGVKD. This CDR3 contains 18 residues. With V trimmed by 0 bases and J by 2 bases, 8 bases remained unmatched. MiXCR, run by TCRdb on the 5' RACE reads, gives a single entry per CDR3 protein. Seen here are about 110,000 distinct CDR3 sequences, approximately 15% observed once, and the top ten hold approximately 28%. This clonotype was seen repeatedly, ten times or more. The TCR sequence derives from an adult woman who had mild COVID-19 (a few samples of this study predate the infection). Cell type and time point are not known. This sequence joins TRBV10-3 and TRBJ2-7; 12 nucleotides line up with TRBD2. The sequencing sample was made of PBMCs or a T cell subset sorted from them (not recorded which). The CDR3: CAISESTSGSPITYEQYF. The CDR3 region has the DNA TGTGCCATCAGTGAGTCGACTAGCGGGAGTCCAATCACCTACGAGCAGTACTTC.